The present T cell receptor (beta chain) was sequenced within a study of brain metastases from non-small cell lung cancer. Assay: immunoSEQ multiplex PCR; the TCRdb copy retains only in-frame clones and omits some. The top ten hold roughly 8% of the sample, which has roughly 15,000 clones, approximately 83% seen once. Only one count was recorded for this clone. The V gene lost 2 bases and the J gene lost 5 bases, with 28 bases spanning the gap. Per germline, CDR1 SGHVS and CDR2 FQNEAQ. CDR3 length equals 20 residues. The sample consisted of primary lung tumor tissue. The V call is TRBV7-8, the J call TRBJ1-5, with D possibly matching TRBD1 (6 bases). The sequence was collected from a donor at least 40 years old with non-small cell lung cancer. CDR3 protein: CASSLKVIGGGSRHYQPQHF. DNA for the CDR3: TGTGCCAGCAGCTTAAAAGTAATTGGGGGGGGCTCCCGCCACTATCAGCCCCAGCATTTT.